A single sample gave rise to the 2 T cell receptor beta chains below, sequenced in a study of molecular identifiers for immune sequencing clone quantification. One entry per CDR3 protein results from TCRdb running MiXCR on the PCR reads. The table includes around 40,000 distinct CDR3 sequences, about 19% detected once. Sequencing input: naive CD8+ T cells from blood, with Jurkat cell RNA spiked in. Specified subset: FACS-sorted CD8+CD4-CCR7+CD45RA+ naive T cells. The origin of the receptors is a human donor in good health. Some libraries in this study had Jurkat cell RNA spiked in.

V is TRBV4-1 and J is TRBJ2-1; 10 nucleotides match TRBD1. V shed 0 bases, J shed 2 bases, and the junction held 1 base outside the gene matches. This CDR3 is 16 amino acids long. Germline CDR1 is MGHRA and CDR2 is YSYEKL. In nucleotides, the CDR3 is TGCGCCAGCAGCCAAGAGGACAGGGGGACCTACAATGAGCAGTTCTTC. Translation gives CASSQEDRGTYNEQFF.

In its sample, this clonotype was seen many times. This rearrangement joins TRBV27 to TRBJ2-7, with 12 bases identical to TRBD2. CDR1 MNHEY and CDR2 SMNVEV come from the germline V gene (reference sequence). The CDR3 has 15 amino acids. After removal of 7 bases from V and 6 bases from J, the junction contained 10 bases not matched to a gene. CDR3 DNA: TGTGCCAGCAAGATCCTAGCGGGAGGGCCTGGCGAGCAGTACTTC. Translating gives CASKILAGGPGEQYF.